Below, 7 T cell receptor beta chains from the same sample are listed, as sequenced in a study of OX40 agonist ivuxolimab in advanced cancers. Clones were read by immunoSEQ multiplex PCR, and TCRdb kept only the in-frame ones, dropping some. The sample has about 79,000 clones; approximately 85% are singletons. This material consisted of CD4+ or CD8+ T cells sorted from blood, taken in a trial of the OX40 agonist ivuxolimab. These receptors all stem from an adult with an advanced solid tumor such as melanoma, head and neck, liver or kidney cancer.

The chain recombines TRBV28 with TRBJ2-1, with a tentative D call TRBD1 (6 bases). Trimming shortened V by 2 bases and J by 2 bases, and 10 bases separated the two germline ends. This CDR3 is built from 15 residues. The germline CDR1 and CDR2 sequences are MDHEN and SYDVKM. As DNA, the CDR3 is TGTGCCAGCAGTTTAGAAGGGACAACCTACAATGAGCAGTTCTTC. Its translation: CASSLEGTTYNEQFF.

V usage is TRBV4-1 and J usage is TRBJ1-4; the D is unclear. Looked up from germline, CDR1 is MGHRA and CDR2 is YSYEKL. The ends were cut back, 1 base at V and 7 bases at J, with 13 bases in the middle. CDR3 length equals 15 residues. The CDR3 DNA follows: TGCGCCAGCAGCCAAGGGGAGGGATTGAGTGAAAAACTGTTTTTT. This translates into CASSQGEGLSEKLFF.

J is TRBJ2-1 and V is TRBV4-2, with D possibly being TRBD2 (6 bases). The CDR3 has 15 residues. Germline assignment: CDR1 LGHNA and CDR2 YNFKEQ. V shed 0 bases and J shed 9 bases, with 15 bases lying between them. The CDR3 nucleotides are TGTGCCAGCAGCCAAGATTCTGCTAGCGTGCGTGAGCAGTTCTTC. Translated, it gives CASSQDSASVREQFF.

This chain connects TRBV13 to TRBJ2-1; 9 positions agree with TRBD2. The CDR3 spans 16 residues. CDR1 is PRHDT and CDR2 is FYEKMQ in the germline V gene (reference sequence). V was clipped by 4 bases and J by 4 bases; unmatched bases: 8. The CDR3 sequence is CASSSTLAGQYNEQFF. The CDR3 DNA is TGTGCCAGCAGCTCCACGCTAGCGGGACAATACAATGAGCAGTTCTTC.

The CDR3 sequence is CASSWGPFGELFF. The CDR3 DNA sequence: TGTGCCAGCAGCTGGGGACCGTTCGGGGAGCTGTTTTTT. The chain employs TRBV7-3 and TRBJ2-2; the D gene could be TRBD1 or TRBD2 (5 bases each). Trimming took 4 bases from V and 7 from J, leaving 10 bases between them. Germline V CDR1 and CDR2: SGHTA, FQGTGA. The CDR3 sequence is 13 residues long.

The CDR3 nucleotides are TGTGCCAGTAGTATAAGTTCAGGGGGCCGGACAGATACGCAGTATTTT. Protein: CASSISSGGRTDTQYF. This rearrangement joins TRBV19 to TRBJ2-3, with 8 bases that match TRBD1. This CDR3 spans 16 amino acids. Germline V lookup: CDR1 LNHDA, CDR2 SQIVND (reference sequence). V gave up 2 bases and J gave up 3 bases; unmatched junction bases: 7.

The V call is TRBV9, the J call TRBJ2-7; 7 nucleotides align to TRBD1. Trimming cost V 3 bases and J 3 bases; bases outside gene matches: 12. CDR1 is SGDLS, CDR2 YYNGEE, per germline. The CDR3 extends over 16 amino acids. The CDR3 reads CASSEGDSTAVYEQYF. The CDR3 nucleotides are TGTGCCAGCAGCGAGGGGGACAGCACCGCTGTCTACGAGCAGTACTTC.